The present T cell receptor beta chain was sequenced within a study of cytomegalovirus exposure and HLA in healthy donors. Overall study findings and caveats: The authors later found TCR association rates varying by HLA locus, with DRB1 most and HLA-C fewest. TCR sequences were mostly rare, though some public TCRs occurred in many donors.

The CDR3 sequence is 11 residues long. Trimming removed 5 bases from V and 4 bases from J, with 4 bases in between. Germline assignment: CDR1 LNHDA and CDR2 SQIVND (reference sequence). On this clone: Its antigen is undetermined.

In the PCR, 60 Vbeta and 13 Jbeta primers were used. The repertoire was sequenced with immunoSEQ multiplex PCR; TCRdb's copy has only in-frame clones and lacks some. The sample holds hundreds of thousands of clones, just under 85% seen once. The V call is TRBV19, the J call TRBJ2-3; no definite D call. Material: PBMCs. This TCR was sampled from a middle-aged woman in good health and CMV-seronegative. This chain's CDR3 is CASSSADTQYF. CDR3 DNA: TGTGCCAGTAGTTCGGCAGATACGCAGTATTTT.